The rows below give T cell receptor beta chains drawn from one sample of a study of T cell responses to AZD1222 COVID-19 vaccine. Generated by immunoSEQ multiplex PCR, the TCRdb table keeps only in-frame clones and is missing some. The repertoire holds some 130,000 clones, about 87% seen once, with about 1.9% in the top ten. This material consisted of peripheral blood, taken on day 0 of AZD1222 vaccination. The origin of the receptors is an adult in good health. The CDR3 runs from the conserved cysteine through the conserved F or W. A D gene is named only where the DNA matches it firmly. Clone size appears in some rows only: once, few, many, or a class for an expanded clone.

V gene,D gene,J gene,clone size,CDR3 DNA,CDR3 protein
TRBV11-2,TRBD1,TRBJ1-2,NA,TGTGCCAGCAGCTATAAGACAGGGGGCGATGGCTACACCTTC,CASSYKTGGDGYTF
TRBV6-2/TRBV6-3,NA,TRBJ1-1,NA,TGTGCCAGCAGTTACTCAGCAGGGATGAACACTGAAGCTTTCTTT,CASSYSAGMNTEAFF
TRBV28,TRBD1,TRBJ1-2,NA,TGTGCCAGCAGTTTTTTTGACAGGGGGAACTATGGCTACACCTTC,CASSFFDRGNYGYTF
TRBV3-1/TRBV3-2,TRBD1,TRBJ1-4,NA,TGTGCCAGCAGCCAAGTGGGGGTTGGGACAGTGGCAACTCTGACTAATGAAAAACTGTTTTTT,CASSQVGVGTVATLTNEKLFF
TRBV27,NA,TRBJ2-7,NA,TGTGCCAGCAGCTACTCAGGGGGGCCGGGCGAGCAGTACTTC,CASSYSGGPGEQYF
TRBV27,NA,TRBJ2-4,NA,TGTGCCAGCAGTTCCAACGTACCCGACGCCAAAAACATTCAGTACTTC,CASSSNVPDAKNIQYF
TRBV5-6,NA,TRBJ1-2,NA,TGTGCCAGCAGCATAAAATACGGCGGAACAGGGCCCGACCCAGGCTACACCTTC,CASSIKYGGTGPDPGYTF
TRBV11-2,NA,TRBJ1-1,NA,TGTGCCAGCAGGTTAGGGCAGGTGGAGTATAACACTGAAGCTTTCTTT,CASRLGQVEYNTEAFF
TRBV7-2,NA,TRBJ1-4,NA,TGTGCCAGCAGCCCCATTAGGGCAGCTGCTAATGAAAAACTGTTTTTT,CASSPIRAAANEKLFF
TRBV6-2/TRBV6-3,NA,TRBJ1-1,NA,TGTGCCAGCAGTTACTCGGTGGAGGGAGCTTTCTTT,CASSYSVEGAFF
TRBV6-2/TRBV6-3,NA,TRBJ1-5,NA,TGTGCCAGCAGTTACATCCCAGGGGTGGGCCAGCCCCAGCATTTT,CASSYIPGVGQPQHF
TRBV11-2,TRBD1,TRBJ2-5,once,TGTGCCAGCAGCCAAGGGGAGACAGGGCAAGAGACCCAGTACTTC,CASSQGETGQETQYF
TRBV3-1/TRBV3-2,NA,TRBJ2-2,once,TGTGCCAGCAGCCAAGATCCGGGTTTCACCGGGGAGCTGTTTTTT,CASSQDPGFTGELFF
TRBV9,TRBD2,TRBJ2-7,NA,TGTGCCAGCAGCCCCCTAGCGGGGGGGCCTGACTACTCCTACGAGCAGTACTTC,CASSPLAGGPDYSYEQYF
TRBV15,TRBD2,TRBJ2-1,NA,TGTGCCACCAGCAGCACCGGGACTAGCGGCAATGAGCAGTTCTTC,CATSSTGTSGNEQFF
TRBV5-1,NA,TRBJ1-4,NA,TGCGCCAGCAGCACCGTATTCGGCAATGAAAAACTGTTTTTT,CASSTVFGNEKLFF
TRBV3-1/TRBV3-2,TRBD2,TRBJ2-3,once,TGTGCCAGCAGCCAAGTCCGCGGGGGGGGAAGAGATACGCAGTATTTT,CASSQVRGGGRDTQYF
TRBV28,NA,TRBJ1-5,NA,TGTGCCAGCAGTTTATTGGGGGGGGAAGGATTTCAGCCCCAGCATTTT,CASSLLGGEGFQPQHF
TRBV24-1,NA,TRBJ2-7,few,TGTGCCACCAGGGACCTTACGTTTGGAGGGGGCACCTACCCCGAGCAGTACTTC,CATRDLTFGGGTYPEQYF
TRBV11-3,NA,TRBJ2-5,NA,TGTGCCAGCAGTTATCAGGAGCTGGAGACCCAGTACTTC,CASSYQELETQYF
TRBV3-1/TRBV3-2,NA,TRBJ1-6,once,TGTGCCAGCAGCCAAGATTACCGAAATTCACCCCTCCACTTT,CASSQDYRNSPLHF
TRBV7-3,TRBD1,TRBJ2-3,NA,TGTGCCAGCAGCTCCGGGACAGGACGCACAGATACGCAGTATTTT,CASSSGTGRTDTQYF
TRBV5-5,NA,TRBJ1-6,NA,TGTGCCAGCAGCCCAGACTTAGCGAATTCCTATAATTCACCCCTCCACTTT,CASSPDLANSYNSPLHF
TRBV5-6,TRBD1,TRBJ1-2,NA,TGTGCCAGCAGCGGGGGACAGAATGGCTACACCTTC,CASSGGQNGYTF
TRBV18,NA,TRBJ1-1,NA,TGTGCCAGCTCACCGAAGGCAGAACTTAACACTGAAGCTTTCTTT,CASSPKAELNTEAFF
TRBV6-5,NA,TRBJ1-5,once,TGTGCCAGCTCGGACGGGTTTAGCAATCAGCCCCAGCATTTT,CASSDGFSNQPQHF
TRBV6-2/TRBV6-3,NA,TRBJ1-2,NA,TGTGCCAGCAGTTACTCAGGCAGCTATGGCTACACCTTC,CASSYSGSYGYTF
TRBV27,NA,TRBJ1-2,NA,TGTGCCAGCATATGGCACAAATGGGGTAAAAAGAACTATGGCTACACCTTC,CASIWHKWGKKNYGYTF
TRBV10-1,NA,TRBJ1-2,few,TGCGCCAGCAGTGAGGGTCTGAATTCAGCCTATGGCTACACCTTC,CASSEGLNSAYGYTF
TRBV7-3,TRBD1,TRBJ2-1,NA,TGTGCCAGCAGCGAGGGGGCCGAGGATGAGCAGTTCTTC,CASSEGAEDEQFF
TRBV4-3,NA,TRBJ1-6,once,TGCGCCAGCAGCCAAGACGGCAGGGTAAATTCACCCCTCCACTTT,CASSQDGRVNSPLHF
TRBV3-1/TRBV3-2,TRBD2,TRBJ2-5,NA,TGTGCCAGCAGACCGGAGCGGGGATGGCAAGAGACCCAGTACTTC,CASRPERGWQETQYF
TRBV30,NA,TRBJ1-4,NA,TGTGCCTGGACGAGATTTCCTGCAACTAATGAAAAACTGTTTTTT,CAWTRFPATNEKLFF
TRBV28,NA,TRBJ1-1,NA,TGTGCCAGCAGACTCCGGACGGCGAACACTGAAGCTTTCTTT,CASRLRTANTEAFF
TRBV10-2,NA,TRBJ2-3,NA,TGCGCCAGCACTCACGCAGATACGCAGTATTTT,CASTHADTQYF
TRBV7-7,NA,TRBJ1-1,NA,TGTGCCAGCAGCCCCCGCCCTGATATGAACACTGAAGCTTTCTTT,CASSPRPDMNTEAFF
TRBV27,TRBD1,TRBJ2-7,NA,TGTGCCAGCAGTTTATCCCCTTCTAGGGGGCCCTCCTACGAGCAGTACTTC,CASSLSPSRGPSYEQYF
TRBV5-4,NA,TRBJ2-2,NA,TGTGCCAGCAGCGATAGACTAGCGAACACCGGGGAGCTGTTTTTT,CASSDRLANTGELFF
TRBV6-5,NA,TRBJ1-2,NA,TGTGCCAGCAGTCCCCCGTCGCGTACTTACGGCTACACCTTC,CASSPPSRTYGYTF
TRBV5-1,NA,TRBJ1-1,few,TGCGCCAGCAGCTCCGGAGGAACAAAGAACACTGAAGCTTTCTTT,CASSSGGTKNTEAFF